The 21 T cell receptor beta chains below were found in one sample sequenced in a study of OX40 agonist ivuxolimab in advanced cancers. TCRdb keeps only in-frame clones here, not all; method: immunoSEQ multiplex PCR. The data show some 64,000 clones, around 90% seen once. Sample: CD4+ or CD8+ T cells sorted from blood, taken in a trial of the OX40 agonist ivuxolimab. The origin of the receptors is an adult with an advanced solid tumor such as melanoma, head and neck, liver or kidney cancer.

The chain employs TRBV5-4 and TRBJ2-3; D is perhaps TRBD2 (5 bases). Deletions cut 4 bases from V and 4 bases from J, with 13 bases between. Germline assignment: CDR1 SGHNT and CDR2 YYREEE (reference sequence). The CDR3 extends over 14 amino acids. The CDR3 DNA reads TGTGCCAGCAGCGTTCTAGCAGGCGCAGATACGCAGTATTTT. It is translated as CASSVLAGADTQYF. The whole variable domain, filled in from reference TRBV5-4 and TRBJ2-3, reads ETGVTQSPTHLIKTRGQQVTLRCSSQSGHNTVSWYQQALGQGPQFIFQYYREEENGRGNFPPRFSGLQFPNYSSELNVNALELDDSALYLCASSVLAGADTQYFGPGTRLTVL.

The CDR3: CASSGSVAGNTIYF. The CDR3 region has the DNA TGTGCCAGCAGCGGGAGCGTAGCCGGAAACACCATATATTTT. This chain connects TRBV5-6 to TRBJ1-3; D unresolved. This CDR3 has 14 amino acids. CDR1 and CDR2 from the germline V gene are SGHDT and YYEEEE. Trimming cost V 4 bases and J 4 bases, with 12 bases left between them.

V gene TRBV6-1 combines with J gene TRBJ1-5, with 9 bases that match TRBD1. CDR1 MNHNS and CDR2 SASEGT come from the germline V gene. The CDR3 runs to 11 residues. The V segment lost 5 bases and the J segment 15 bases; nucleotides outside the gene matches: 5. The CDR3 sequence: CASSQTGQGHF. CDR3 DNA sequence: TGTGCCAGCAGTCAAACGGGACAGGGGCATTTT.

The rearrangement links TRBV5-6 to TRBJ1-1; a weak D match, TRBD1 (5 bases). CDR1 and CDR2 from the germline V gene are SGHDT and YYEEEE. The CDR3 covers 15 residues. Trimming pared 4 bases from V and 10 bases from J, leaving 23 bases between. Here the CDR3 DNA reads TGTGCCAGCAGCCCAAACGGAGTTGGGCCGGGGGTAGCTTTCTTT. Its translation is CASSPNGVGPGVAFF.

The chain uses TRBV14 and TRBJ2-7; D gene unclear. The CDR3 runs 12 residues. Trimming took 0 bases from V and 4 from J, leaving 4 bases between them. Germline V CDR1 and CDR2: SGHDN, FVKESK. CDR3 DNA: TGTGCCAGCAGCCAAGATACGTACGAGCAGTACTTC. Encoded protein: CASSQDTYEQYF.

This sequence joins TRBV11-3 and TRBJ2-7; D might be TRBD1 (6 bases). With 5 bases removed from V and 3 bases from J, the gap between germline ends came to 17 bases. The CDR3 runs to 15 residues. Germline-derived CDR1 and CDR2 are SGHNT and YENEEA. CDR3 sequence reads: CASSLGVRGDYEQYF. The CDR3, as DNA: TGTGCCAGCAGCCTCGGGGTCAGGGGAGACTACGAGCAGTACTTC.

V and J are TRBV7-6 and TRBJ2-5; the match to TRBD2 covers 15 bases. Unmatched junction bases numbered 11, after V lost 5 bases and J lost 4 bases. Germline assignment: CDR1 SGHVS and CDR2 FNYEAQ. The CDR3 extends over 18 amino acids. CDR3 bases: TGTGCCAGCAGCCAGGGACTAGCGGGAGGTTCCACGGGAGAGACCCAGTACTTC. It yields the protein CASSQGLAGGSTGETQYF. Supplemented by reference TRBV7-6 and TRBJ2-5, the full variable domain reads GAGVSQSPRYKVTKRGQDVALRCDPISGHVSLYWYRQALGQGPEFLTYFNYEAQQDKSGLPNDRFSAERPEGSISTLTIQRTEQRDSAMYRCASSQGLAGGSTGETQYFGPGTRLLVL.

The chain links TRBV21-1 to TRBJ1-6; the table names TRBD1, a call not compared with the DNA. TRBV21-1 is a documented pseudogene. The CDR3 consists of 18 residues. This CDR3 reads CASSKNRDGGCYNSPLHF. In DNA form, the CDR3 reads TGTGCCAGCAGCAAGAACAGGGACGGTGGGTGCTATAATTCACCCCTCCACTTT.

The rearrangement joins TRBV11-2 to TRBJ1-1; 8 positions match TRBD1. This CDR3 is built from 13 residues. Germline CDR1 and CDR2: SGHAT and FQNNGV. With 7 bases clipped from V and 3 bases from J, the junction kept 4 bases outside the gene matches. The CDR3 protein is CASKGQGDTEAFF. The CDR3 DNA reads as TGTGCCAGCAAAGGACAGGGAGACACTGAAGCTTTCTTT.

The chain uses TRBV6-6 and TRBJ1-2; no definite D call. Germline values: CDR1 MNHNY, CDR2 SVGAGI (reference sequence). Trimming removed 2 bases from V and 6 bases from J, with 4 bases in between. The CDR3 contains 11 residues. The CDR3 DNA sequence: TGTGCCAGCAGTTACATAGATGGCTACACCTTC. Amino acid sequence: CASSYIDGYTF.

The chain combines TRBV6-6 with TRBJ1-2; 7 bases align to TRBD1. Germline CDR1 is MNHNY and CDR2 is SVGAGI (reference sequence). Trimming at V came to 4 bases and at J to 4 bases, leaving 9 bases not matched to a gene. CDR3 length: 15 amino acids. Here the CDR3 DNA reads TGTGCCAGCAGTTCCCAGGGGGGCGGTGGCTATGGCTACACCTTC. Its translation: CASSSQGGGGYGYTF.

The chain uses TRBV19 and TRBJ1-1; D is unclear. CDR3 length: 13 amino acids. Between the trimmed V and J ends, which lost 3 bases and 4 bases, there was a span of 9 bases. Germline CDR1 and CDR2: LNHDA and SQIVND (reference sequence). CDR3: CASSIGKSTEAFF. In nucleotides, the CDR3 is TGTGCCAGTAGTATCGGGAAATCCACTGAAGCTTTCTTT.

The rearrangement joins TRBV9 to TRBJ2-1; tentatively, D is TRBD2 (6 bases). V shed 0 bases and J shed 0 bases, with 13 bases lying between them. The CDR3 length is 17 residues. Per the germline V gene, CDR1 is SGDLS and CDR2 is YYNGEE. In DNA form, the CDR3 reads TGTGCCAGCAGCGTAGGTGGCGGGGATCTCTCCTACAATGAGCAGTTCTTC. Translating gives CASSVGGGDLSYNEQFF.

The genes are TRBV7-8 and TRBJ2-7; 8 bases agree with TRBD1. Per the germline V gene, CDR1 is SGHVS and CDR2 is FQNEAQ. J was trimmed by 2 bases and V by 3 bases; bases with no gene match: 6. This CDR3 is 15 amino acids long. CDR3 sequence: CASSFRDRLTYEQYF. CDR3 coding DNA: TGTGCCAGCAGCTTCCGGGACAGGCTCACCTACGAGCAGTACTTC.

The V and J genes are TRBV5-6 and TRBJ1-5; D is ambiguous. CDR3 length: 16 residues. Germline assignment: CDR1 SGHDT and CDR2 YYEEEE. V was shortened by 1 base and J by 0 bases, with 11 bases between the two germline ends. CDR3 sequence: CASSLWLTDSNQPQHF. DNA of the CDR3: TGTGCCAGCAGCTTGTGGCTGACTGATAGCAATCAGCCCCAGCATTTT.

The V and J genes are TRBV2 and TRBJ2-5, with a tentative D call TRBD1 (6 bases). V lost 2 bases and J 5 bases, leaving 6 bases between the germline ends. There are 12 residues in the CDR3. Germline CDR1 and CDR2: SNHLY and FYNNEI. In nucleotides, the CDR3 is TGTGCCAGCAGTGAACAGGGGGAGACCCAGTACTTC. It codes for CASSEQGETQYF.

V is TRBV7-3 and J is TRBJ2-5; 10 nucleotides match TRBD1. Looked up from germline, CDR1 is SGHTA and CDR2 is FQGTGA. The V and J ends lost 4 bases and 3 bases, in that order; junction bases with no gene match: 5. The CDR3 spans 15 residues. DNA for the CDR3: TGTGCCAGCAGCTACGACAGGGGGCCGGAAGAGACCCAGTACTTC. Translation: CASSYDRGPEETQYF.

J is TRBJ2-7 and V is TRBV18; maybe TRBD1 (6 bases). Trimming removed 0 bases from V and 5 bases from J, with 11 bases in between. There are 14 residues in the CDR3. Germline assignment: CDR1 KGHSH and CDR2 LQKENI. CDR3 in DNA: TGTGCCAGCTCACCACCTGCACAGGGCGACGAGCAGTACTTC. Its protein is CASSPPAQGDEQYF.

This clone was detected once. The V and J genes are TRBV7-8 and TRBJ2-7; TRBD2 might be the D (5 bases). The length of the CDR3 is 14 residues. Germline CDR1 reads SGHVS; CDR2 reads FQNEAQ. The V gene lost 1 base and the J gene lost 3 bases, with 10 bases spanning the gap. The CDR3 sequence is CASSLEAGSYEQYF. DNA for the CDR3: TGTGCCAGCAGCTTAGAGGCGGGTAGCTACGAGCAGTACTTC.

This chain uses TRBV27 with TRBJ1-5; 8 bases fit TRBD1. This CDR3 is 14 amino acids long. Germline CDR1 reads MNHEY; CDR2 reads SMNVEV (reference sequence). V lost 4 bases and J lost 6; bases outside the gene matches: 5. In DNA form, the CDR3 reads TGTGCCAGCAGTTGGACAGGGAAGGGTCAGCCCCAGCATTTT. Amino acids: CASSWTGKGQPQHF.

In this sample, this clone turned up once. CDR3 DNA: TGTGCCAGCAGCTCAAACACTGAAGCTTTCTTT. It encodes CASSSNTEAFF. The genes are TRBV6-1 and TRBJ1-1; no firm D call. CDR3 length equals 11 residues. The V and J ends lost 6 bases and 2 bases respectively, with 4 bases between them. Germline assignment: CDR1 MNHNS and CDR2 SASEGT.